These 25 T cell receptor beta chains originate from one sample sequenced in a study of human T cells and chemical hapten exposure. Time point given: patch test 2, 6 weeks after DPC sensitization. The treatment is: therapeutic diphenylcyclopropenone sensitization with weekly scalp DPC. TCRdb reanalysed the RACE reads using MiXCR and keeps one entry per CDR3 protein. The sample holds approximately 75,000 distinct CDR3 sequences; roughly 8.5% are singletons and the top ten take roughly 3%. Sequenced here: whole blood, sampled in connection with sensitization to the hapten diphenylcyclopropenone (DPC). The receptors here all came from a woman between 45 and 65 years old with alopecia areata. Some clones in this sample may be carry-over from other donors' samples.

This clonotype has at least ten counts. The chain uses TRBV6-6 and TRBJ1-5, with D hard to call. Germline assignment: CDR1 MNHNY and CDR2 SVGAGI (reference sequence). V was trimmed by 5 bases and J by 4 bases, leaving 15 bases between them. CDR3 length: 15 residues. The CDR3 DNA follows: TGTGCCAGCAGTGATAGGACCGGGATAAATCAGCCCCAGCATTTT. Translation: CASSDRTGINQPQHF.

This clonotype was counted a few times. The chain carries TRBV28 and TRBJ1-5; D might be TRBD1 (5 bases). Germline loops: CDR1 MDHEN, CDR2 SYDVKM. The CDR3 loop spans 15 amino acids. The V gene lost 1 base and the J gene lost 2 bases, with 9 bases spanning the gap. This CDR3 is CASSLSGGGNQPQHF. CDR3 DNA: TGTGCCAGCAGTTTATCCGGGGGGGGCAATCAGCCCCAGCATTTT.

For this clonotype: A much larger clonotype is one base distant, so this may be a read error. The chain recombines TRBV29-1 with TRBJ2-7; a possible D gene is TRBD1 (5 bases). The germline V gene encodes CDR1 SQVTM and CDR2 ANQGSEA. This CDR3 is built from 11 residues. The CDR3 loop is CSVRQSYDQYF. DNA for the CDR3: TGCAGCGTCCGACAGTCCTACGATCAGTACTTC.

This clonotype was seen repeatedly, ten times or more. The gene calls are TRBV7-2 and TRBJ1-5, with TRBD1 matching 9 bases. CDR3 length equals 13 residues. The germline CDR1 and CDR2 sequences are SGHTA and FQGNSA. V was clipped by 4 bases and J by 5 bases; unmatched bases: 0. CDR3 sequence: CASSWTGDQPQHF. The CDR3 coding sequence is TGTGCCAGCAGCTGGACAGGGGATCAGCCCCAGCATTTT. The full variable domain, in which reference TRBV7-2 and TRBJ1-5 provide the parts outside the CDR3, is GAGVSQSPSNKVTEKGKDVELRCDPISGHTALYWYRQSLGQGLEFLIYFQGNSAPDKSGLPSDRFSAERTGGSVSTLTIQRTQQEDSAVYLCASSWTGDQPQHFGDGTRLSIL.

This clonotype was seen a single time. The chain is built from TRBV3-1 and TRBJ1-1; perhaps TRBD1 as D (5 bases). This CDR3 comprises 14 residues. Germline V gene data show CDR1 as LGHDT and CDR2 as YNNKEL (reference sequence). Trimming removed 4 bases from V and 3 bases from J, with 12 bases in between. For the CDR3, the DNA is TGTGCCAGCAGCCGGGGGGGGGAATACACTGAAGCTTTCTTT. This sequence encodes CASSRGGEYTEAFF.

This clonotype was seen many times. The CDR3, as DNA: TGTGCCAGCAGCCCACGGACAGGGACTGGGGAGCTGTTTTTT. Translation: CASSPRTGTGELFF. This chain links TRBV14 with TRBJ2-2, with 8 bases lining up with TRBD1. The germline V gene has CDR1 SGHDN and CDR2 FVKESK. The CDR3 is 14 amino acids. Trimming cost V 4 bases and J 8 bases; bases outside gene matches: 6.

This clonotype was recorded at least ten times. This chain uses TRBV15 with TRBJ2-1; tentative D call: TRBD2 (5 bases). The CDR3 runs 14 residues. From germline, CDR1 is LNHNV and CDR2 YYDKDF (reference sequence). The germline V and J ends were trimmed by 7 bases and 4 bases, with 14 bases remaining between them. The CDR3 DNA is TGTGCCACCATCGACGGGAACTCTTACAATGAGCAGTTCTTC. It specifies CATIDGNSYNEQFF.

V and J are TRBV12-3 or TRBV12-4 and TRBJ1-4; D is possibly TRBD1 (6 bases). The CDR3 sequence is 19 residues long. Deletions cut 1 base from V and 0 bases from J, with 18 bases between. DNA for the CDR3: TGTGCCAGCAGTTTAGGGGGAAGGGGGATGGGGCCAACTAATGAAAAACTGTTTTTT. It yields the protein CASSLGGRGMGPTNEKLFF.

This clonotype was picked up many times. J is TRBJ1-1 and V is TRBV29-1; D is ambiguous. The germline V gene has CDR1 SQVTM and CDR2 ANQGSEA. Trimming took 5 bases from V and 0 from J, leaving 13 bases between them. The CDR3 consists of 14 residues. Here the CDR3 DNA reads TGCAGCGTTATAAGCGACGGAATGAACACTGAAGCTTTCTTT. Translation gives CSVISDGMNTEAFF. The full variable domain, in which reference TRBV29-1 and TRBJ1-1 provide the parts outside the CDR3, is SAVISQKPSRDICQRGTSLTIQCQVDSQVTMMFWYRQQPGQSLTLIATANQGSEATYESGFVIDKFPISRPNLTFSTLTVSNMSPEDSSIYLCSVISDGMNTEAFFGQGTRLTVV.

There are a few counts of this clonotype. This chain joins TRBV20-1 and TRBJ1-2, with no clear D. Germline V gene sequence: CDR1 DFQATT, CDR2 SNEGSKA (reference sequence). The V end was cut by 4 bases, the J end by 10 bases, with 7 bases between. The length of the CDR3 is 9 residues. The CDR3 loop reads CSATWPYTF. CDR3 coding DNA: TGCAGTGCTACGTGGCCCTACACCTTC.

This clonotype was detected ten times or more. This chain joins TRBV6-6 and TRBJ1-1; D not certain. Per germline, CDR1 MNHNY and CDR2 SVGAGI (reference sequence). This CDR3 is built from 15 residues. V was pared by 5 bases and J by 4 bases, with 17 bases between. The CDR3 sequence: CASSHGRAAGTEAFF. The CDR3 nucleotides read TGTGCCAGCAGTCACGGGCGGGCGGCTGGCACTGAAGCTTTCTTT.

For this clonotype: One end of the junction is discordant with germline, which a read error may explain. The V and J genes are TRBV20-1 and TRBJ1-5; weak D call: TRBD1 (5 bases). Germline V gene sequence: CDR1 DFQATT, CDR2 SNEGSKA (reference sequence). The CDR3 covers 14 residues. As DNA, the CDR3 is TGCAGTGCTAGAGATATGAGGGGCTCTCAGCTCCAGCATTTT. Translation: CSARDMRGSQLQHF.

There are many counts of this clonotype. V usage is TRBV6-2 or TRBV6-3 and J usage is TRBJ1-2; tentative D call: TRBD1 (5 bases). The V end was cut by 0 bases, the J end by 3 bases, with 17 bases between. The CDR3 covers 17 residues. Germline assignment: CDR1 MNHEY and CDR2 SVGEGT. CDR3 sequence: CASSYSKAGERYYGYTF. The CDR3 nucleotides are TGTGCCAGCAGTTACTCGAAAGCGGGGGAGCGCTACTATGGCTACACCTTC.

Many counts were recorded for this clonotype. This chain connects TRBV3-1 to TRBJ1-2; D not certain. V was pared by 0 bases and J by 7 bases, with 12 bases between. Germline V gives CDR1 LGHDT, CDR2 YNNKEL (reference sequence). The CDR3 is 14 amino acids. The CDR3 is CASSQDRGTIGYTF. The CDR3 coding sequence is TGTGCCAGCAGCCAAGATCGAGGAACTATTGGCTACACCTTC.

This clonotype has only a few counts. This rearrangement joins TRBV6-5 to TRBJ2-7; 10 positions match TRBD2. Germline V gene data show CDR1 as MNHEY and CDR2 as SVGAGI. This CDR3 comprises 14 residues. Losses at the gene ends were 6 bases for V and 5 bases for J; bases not matched to a gene: 7. The CDR3 nucleotides read TGTGCCAGCAGAAAAGCGGGAGGGTTCCACGAGCAGTACTTC. Translation: CASRKAGGFHEQYF.

CDR3 coding DNA: TGTGCCAGCAGTTACTACTCAAGCTCCTACGAGCAGTACTTC. Encoded protein: CASSYYSSSYEQYF. The chain combines TRBV6-2 or TRBV6-3 with TRBJ2-7; no clear D gene. Germline V CDR1 and CDR2: MNHEY, SVGEGT. The CDR3 sequence is 14 residues long. Trimming shortened V by 1 base and J by 0 bases, and 7 bases separated the two germline ends.

This clonotype was recorded a few times. This rearrangement joins TRBV4-1 to TRBJ2-1; no clear D. V was pared by 1 base and J by 0 bases, with 7 bases between. Germline V CDR1 and CDR2: MGHRA, YSYEKL. CDR3 length equals 15 residues. CDR3 DNA sequence: TGCGCCAGCAGCCAAGGCCCGAGCTCCTACAATGAGCAGTTCTTC. Residues: CASSQGPSSYNEQFF.

The V gene is TRBV7-9, the J gene TRBJ2-3; tentatively, D is TRBD2 (6 bases). CDR1 and CDR2 from the germline V gene are SEHNR and FQNEAQ (reference sequence). The germline V and J ends were trimmed by 0 bases and 6 bases, with 10 bases remaining between them. CDR3 size: 14 residues. The CDR3 loop reads CASSLAGSSDTQYF. Here the CDR3 DNA reads TGTGCCAGCAGCTTAGCCGGGAGTAGTGATACGCAGTATTTT.

Many counts were recorded for this clonotype. J is TRBJ2-1 and V is TRBV7-9; D call uncertain. The germline V and J ends were trimmed by 3 bases and 3 bases, with 3 bases remaining between them. The germline gives CDR1 SEHNR, CDR2 FQNEAQ (reference sequence). CDR3 length: 12 amino acids. CDR3: CASSFDYNEQFF. CDR3 bases: TGTGCCAGCAGCTTCGACTACAATGAGCAGTTCTTC. Using reference TRBV7-9 and TRBJ2-1 for the parts outside the CDR3, the full variable domain is DTGVSQNPRHKITKRGQNVTFRCDPISEHNRLYWYRQTLGQGPEFLTYFQNEAQLEKSRLLSDRFSAERPKGSFSTLEIQRTEQGDSAMYLCASSFDYNEQFFGPGTRLTVL.

This clonotype was observed a handful of times. V is TRBV5-5 and J is TRBJ2-3; maybe TRBD1 (6 bases). The CDR3 contains 12 residues. CDR1 and CDR2 (germline): SGHKS, YYEKEE (reference sequence). Trimming shortened V by 8 bases and J by 7 bases, and 14 bases separated the two germline ends. The CDR3 DNA is TGTGCCAGTGGACAGTCCTCCCATACGCAGTATTTT. Translated, it gives CASGQSSHTQYF.

This clonotype occurred a few times. V and J are TRBV28 and TRBJ1-6; weak D call: TRBD1 (5 bases). This CDR3 contains 17 residues. Germline CDR1 MDHEN, CDR2 SYDVKM. V was cut by 2 bases and J by 4 bases, with 15 bases left in between. CDR3 region: CASSLPQGDPYNSPLHF. In DNA form, the CDR3 reads TGTGCCAGCAGTTTACCGCAAGGGGATCCATATAATTCACCCCTCCACTTT.

This clonotype was detected a few times. The chain recombines TRBV6-5 with TRBJ1-2, with 11 bases matching TRBD1. With 2 bases clipped from V and 4 bases from J, the junction kept 3 bases outside the gene matches. Germline V gives CDR1 MNHEY, CDR2 SVGAGI. This CDR3 contains 15 residues. The CDR3 sequence is CASSYRDRGFYGYTF. For the CDR3, the DNA is TGTGCCAGCAGTTACCGGGACAGGGGGTTCTATGGCTACACCTTC.

This chain uses TRBV27 with TRBJ1-5, with a weak D call TRBD1 (6 bases). CDR3 size: 15 residues. Germline-derived CDR1 and CDR2 are MNHEY and SMNVEV (reference sequence). The ends were cut back, 2 bases at V and 1 base at J, with 9 bases in the middle. CDR3 sequence (DNA): TGTGCCAGCAGTTTACAGGGGTTAAGCAATCAGCCCCAGCATTTT. Protein: CASSLQGLSNQPQHF.

A word on this clonotype: It may be a read error: a sequence one base away is much more abundant. The chain recombines TRBV21-1 with TRBJ2-5; the D call of TRBD1 is as the table states it, not checked on the DNA. TRBV21-1 is recorded as a pseudogene. This CDR3 has 15 amino acids. Written as DNA, the CDR3 is TGTGCCAGCAGCTCTCGACAGGTTCACTGGGAGACCCAGTACTTC. Translated, it gives CASSSRQVHWETQYF.

This clonotype was seen repeatedly, ten times or more. The V and J genes are TRBV20-1 and TRBJ2-1; D is unclear. This CDR3 has 14 amino acids. Germline V gene data show CDR1 as DFQATT and CDR2 as SNEGSKA (reference sequence). V lost 4 bases to trimming and J lost 6 bases, with 16 bases between them. This CDR3 reads CSATRHRSGNEQFF. The CDR3 nucleotides are TGCAGTGCTACCCGACATCGGTCGGGCAATGAGCAGTTCTTC.